This T cell receptor beta chain was sequenced for a study of blood T cell repertoires in COVID-19. In the study overall: The United States, Italy and Spain supplied acute and convalescent COVID-19 samples. The cDNA or gDNA used as material had been derived from T cells, B-cell-depleted T cells, or PBMCs.

Authors' analysis steps: Estimation of nucleated cell counts was performed using reference gene primer amplification. Assay: immunoSEQ multiplex PCR; the TCRdb copy retains only in-frame clones and omits some. That table is the source of V, J and clone size, and D and trimming were worked out from the DNA. The data hold over 85,000 clones, with 91% observed a single time. The length of the CDR3 is 15 residues. V shed 2 bases, J shed 8 bases, and the junction held 6 bases outside the gene matches. CDR1 and CDR2 (germline): SGHVS, FQNEAQ. The V and J genes are TRBV7-8 and TRBJ2-1, with 10 bases aligning to TRBD1. This TCR derives from a man aged 18 to 35 with acute or convalescent COVID-19. Specimen: peripheral blood. CDR3 sequence reads: CASSLTGQGRDEQFF. In DNA form, the CDR3 reads TGTGCCAGCAGCTTAACGGGACAGGGGAGGGATGAGCAGTTCTTC. Variable domain in full (rest from reference TRBV7-8 and TRBJ2-1): GAGVSQSPRYKVAKRGQDVALRCDPISGHVSLFWYQQALGQGPEFLTYFQNEAQLDKSGLPSDRFFAERPEGSVSTLKIQRTQQEDSAVYLCASSLTGQGRDEQFFGPGTRLTVL.